These 20 T cell receptor beta chains share one sample of origin, sequenced in a study of vaccination effects on CD4 cells after COVID-19. These receptors lack a known antigen. Sequencing used immunoSEQ multiplex PCR; TCRdb keeps in-frame clones, though not all of them. This table holds 71,000 or so clones, approximately 70% found once. In the ViraFEST assay, antigen-specific CD4+ clonotypes were identified by expansion after peptide-pool stimulation. CD4+ T cells were isolated after less than 13 days of culture. Prior SARS-CoV-2 infection was absent in the vaccine recipients, as shown by negative nucleocapsid antibodies. The starting material was CD4+ T cells from PBMCs cultured with HCoV-OC43 spike peptides, obtained before COVID-19 vaccination. Sample subset: HCoV-OC43 spike overlapping peptide pool stimulation. All receptors derive from a human donor who received a COVID-19 vaccine.

The chain uses TRBV2 and TRBJ2-7, with 7 bases that match TRBD2. With V trimmed by 6 bases and J by 5 bases, 7 bases remained unmatched. Germline CDR1 reads SNHLY; CDR2 reads FYNNEI. The length of the CDR3 is 13 residues. The CDR3 region is CASRREGGHEQYV. The CDR3 nucleotides read TGTGCCAGCAGGAGGGAGGGAGGGCACGAGCAGTACGTC.

The chain joins TRBV4-1 to TRBJ1-2; D unclear. The V end lost 4 bases, the J end lost 2 bases, and 17 bases lay between the germline ends. In germline, CDR1 is MGHRA, CDR2 YSYEKL. CDR3 length equals 16 residues. The CDR3 DNA is TGCGCCAGCAGCCCCCTTATGTCTCCAACCAACTATGGCTACACCTTC. It codes for CASSPLMSPTNYGYTF.

This sequence joins TRBV10-2 and TRBJ2-5; D perhaps matches TRBD2 (6 bases). Per the germline V gene, CDR1 is WSHSY and CDR2 is SAAADI. V lost 3 bases, J lost 4 bases, and 12 bases lay in between. CDR3 length equals 14 residues. This chain's CDR3 is CASSDGGSGETQYF. The CDR3 nucleotides read TGCGCCAGCAGTGATGGAGGGTCCGGAGAGACCCAGTACTTC.

This chain links TRBV10-3 with TRBJ2-2, with TRBD2 matching over 12 bases. The CDR3 consists of 15 residues. Germline values: CDR1 ENHRY, CDR2 SYGVKD. V gave up 6 bases and J gave up 4 bases; unmatched junction bases: 3. CDR3 nucleotides: TGTGCCATCAGGCCGGGACTAGCGGGCACCGGGGAGCTGTTTTTT. Its protein is CAIRPGLAGTGELFF.

The V and J genes are TRBV7-9 and TRBJ2-7; 7 bases map to TRBD1. Germline values: CDR1 SEHNR, CDR2 FQNEAQ (reference sequence). With V trimmed by 5 bases and J by 10 bases, 8 bases remained unmatched. This CDR3 region has 12 residues. The CDR3 reads CASSANDREQYV. The DNA of the CDR3 is TGTGCCAGCAGCGCGAATGACAGGGAACAGTACGTC.

This chain uses TRBV10-2 with TRBJ2-3; 16 positions agree with TRBD2. The length of the CDR3 is 19 residues. V gave up 4 bases and J gave up 3 bases; unmatched junction bases: 10. Germline loops: CDR1 WSHSY, CDR2 SAAADI. The CDR3 nucleotides read TGCGCCAGCAGTGGGGGACTAGCGGGGGGGCCGGTTTTGACAGATACGCAGTATTTT. Amino acids: CASSGGLAGGPVLTDTQYF.

The chain combines TRBV2 with TRBJ1-1, with TRBD1 identical over 9 bases. The length of the CDR3 is 15 residues. Germline V CDR1 and CDR2: SNHLY, FYNNEI. Unmatched junction bases numbered 3, after V lost 4 bases and J lost 0 bases. The CDR3 loop reads CASSGDRVLNTEAFF. As DNA, the CDR3 is TGTGCCAGCAGTGGGGACAGGGTTTTGAACACTGAAGCTTTCTTT.

Only a few counts were recorded for this clone. CDR3 coding DNA: TGTGCCAGCTCACCTCGGGGCCCCAACACCGGGGAGCTGTTTTTT. Protein sequence: CASSPRGPNTGELFF. The V and J genes are TRBV18 and TRBJ2-2; either TRBD1 or TRBD2 may supply D (5 bases each). Germline V gene sequence: CDR1 KGHSH, CDR2 LQKENI. Trimming shortened V by 3 bases and J by 2 bases, and 10 bases separated the two germline ends. This CDR3 is 15 amino acids long.

V and J are TRBV9 and TRBJ2-5; 11 nucleotides line up with TRBD1. The germline CDR1 and CDR2 sequences are SGDLS and YYNGEE. This CDR3 region has 17 residues. After removal of 5 bases from V and 4 bases from J, the junction contained 13 bases not matched to a gene. CDR3 in DNA: TGTGCCAGCAGTTACCAAACTGGGACAGGGGGTCGAGAGACCCAGTACTTC. Residues: CASSYQTGTGGRETQYF.

This chain connects TRBV2 to TRBJ2-3; no clear D. The CDR3 sequence is 14 residues long. V was clipped by 1 base and J by 5 bases, with 10 bases between them. Germline V gene data show CDR1 as SNHLY and CDR2 as FYNNEI. The CDR3 reads CASSEVGREDTQYF. CDR3 coding DNA: TGTGCCAGCAGTGAAGTGGGCCGTGAAGATACGCAGTATTTT.

This clone came up once. The DNA of the CDR3 is TGTGCCAGCAGTGATGGACTGCTCAATCAGCCCCAGCATTTT. This translates into CASSDGLLNQPQHF. The rearrangement links TRBV6-1 to TRBJ1-5; D uncertain. There are 14 residues in the CDR3. The V and J ends lost 3 bases and 3 bases respectively, with 9 bases between them. Germline CDR1 and CDR2: MNHNS and SASEGT.

The chain joins TRBV24-1 to TRBJ2-3; 12 bases agree with TRBD1. The junction had 6 bases not matched to a gene; V was cut back by 9 bases and J by 6 bases. Germline V CDR1 and CDR2: KGHDR, SFDVKD. The length of the CDR3 is 14 residues. CDR3 amino acids: CATGGTGGADTQYF. DNA of the CDR3: TGTGCCACCGGTGGGACAGGGGGCGCGGATACGCAGTATTTT.

The rearrangement uses TRBV5-4 and TRBJ2-1; D is perhaps TRBD2 (7 bases). The CDR3 is made up of 15 amino acids. Trimming took 0 bases from V and 2 from J, leaving 9 bases between them. Germline V gene lookup returns CDR1 SGHNT and CDR2 YYREEE (reference sequence). The CDR3 here is CASSLGGGAYNEQFF. The CDR3 nucleotides are TGTGCCAGCAGCTTGGGAGGGGGGGCCTACAATGAGCAGTTCTTC.

V and J are TRBV5-1 and TRBJ2-1, with TRBD2 identical over 8 bases. The CDR3 sequence is 16 residues long. Losses at the gene ends were 8 bases for V and 3 bases for J; bases not matched to a gene: 13. In germline, CDR1 is SGHRS, CDR2 YFSETQ. The CDR3 nucleotides read TGCGCCAGTAACGCTCGGGGGGGGGCCTTCTACAATGAGCAGTTCTTC. As protein: CASNARGGAFYNEQFF.

The chain links TRBV28 to TRBJ1-3; 7 bases agree with TRBD1. Germline V gene sequence: CDR1 MDHEN, CDR2 SYDVKM. This CDR3 is built from 15 residues. V gave up 7 bases and J gave up 0 bases; unmatched junction bases: 6. The CDR3 sequence is CASIRGGSSGNTIYF. The DNA for the CDR3 is TGTGCCAGCATCAGAGGGGGCTCCTCTGGAAACACCATATATTTT.

Here the CDR3 DNA reads TGCAGCACCGGTCCAGGGGGCGCGGGTGGCTACACCTTC. This encodes CSTGPGGAGGYTF. The J gene is TRBJ1-2, the V gene TRBV29-1; 8 positions agree with TRBD1. The CDR3 is 13 amino acids. Germline V gene lookup returns CDR1 SQVTM and CDR2 ANQGSEA. Trimming took 8 bases from V and 7 from J; bases not matched to a gene: 12.

This rearrangement joins TRBV28 to TRBJ2-1; D perhaps matches TRBD2 (7 bases). With 9 bases removed from V and 7 bases from J, the gap between germline ends came to 13 bases. Germline lookup yields CDR1 MDHEN and CDR2 SYDVKM. The CDR3 is 12 amino acids. CDR3 protein: CASGGAYNEQFF. The CDR3 DNA follows: TGTGCCAGTGGGGGGGCTTATAATGAGCAGTTCTTC.

The genes are TRBV28 and TRBJ1-5; a possible D gene is TRBD1 (5 bases). Germline V gives CDR1 MDHEN, CDR2 SYDVKM. This CDR3 is 13 amino acids long. V was cut by 6 bases and J by 6 bases, with 12 bases left in between. The CDR3 DNA reads TGTGCCAGCAGCGATGGCGGGGGTCAGCCCCAGCATTTT. Its translation: CASSDGGGQPQHF. Filled out from reference TRBV28 and TRBJ1-5, the complete variable domain reads DVKVTQSSRYLVKRTGEKVFLECVQDMDHENMFWYRQDPGLGLRLIYFSYDVKMKEKGDIPEGYSVSREKKERFSLILESASTNQTSMYLCASSDGGGQPQHFGDGTRLSIL.

The rearrangement links TRBV24-1 to TRBJ2-5; 7 bases are shared with TRBD1. Trimming at V came to 4 bases and at J to 5 bases, leaving 9 bases not matched to a gene. CDR1 is KGHDR, CDR2 SFDVKD, per germline. The CDR3 loop spans 15 amino acids. This CDR3 is CATSDPYRGRETQYF. CDR3 nucleotides: TGTGCCACCAGTGACCCATACAGGGGAAGGGAGACCCAGTACTTC.

This chain links TRBV28 with TRBJ1-1; D unresolved. Germline V gives CDR1 MDHEN, CDR2 SYDVKM. V lost 5 bases and J lost 3, with 16 bases in between. The CDR3 totals 15 residues. The chain's CDR3 is CASSPARMGYTEAFF. The CDR3 DNA reads TGTGCCAGCAGTCCCGCCCGGATGGGTTACACTGAAGCTTTCTTT.